What follows is one TCR beta chain and its context. Its antigen is not identified. The entry originates in a study of cytomegalovirus exposure and HLA in healthy donors. In the study overall: Clustering assigned 81% of the roughly 420 genotyped donors to the Caucasian-associated ancestry cluster.

The study sampled nominally healthy donors, though unrecorded immune exposures were likely. Germline V CDR1 and CDR2: WSHSY, SAAADI. Between the trimmed V and J ends, which lost 5 bases and 6 bases, there was a span of 15 bases. The CDR3 is 14 residues long. PCR amplification relied on 60 Vbeta primers (plus 13 Jbeta primers). TCRdb keeps only in-frame clones here, not all; method: immunoSEQ multiplex PCR. The data contain some 150,000 clones, about 85% of them seen just once; the ten biggest clones take up less than 2.5%. Broader study findings: TCR beta V- and J-gene trimming, according to a later analysis, was linked to a missense DCLRE1C variant. Evidence from a later analysis indicated that most CMV-associated TCR beta chains looked HLA-restricted.

This TCR came from a woman younger than 30 in good health and CMV-seronegative. Sequenced sample: PBMCs. V is TRBV10-2 and J is TRBJ2-3, with a tentative D call TRBD2 (6 bases). DNA of the CDR3: TGCGCCAGCAGTCTCGGGAGCCTCGGGGATACGCAGTATTTT. Translation gives CASSLGSLGDTQYF.